This T cell receptor beta chain stems from a study of a mutant IDH1 vaccine in newly diagnosed glioma. Overall study: Either 4-6 weeks after radiotherapy alone or alongside temozolomide, vaccination was begun.

A remark on this clone: What it binds is unknown.

Time point specified: week 11, during vaccination. Topical imiquimod accompanied each vaccine dose, which consisted of 300 ug of mutant IDH1 20-mer peptide. The donors' diagnosis was new WHO grade 3 or 4 astrocytoma that was IDH1-mutant and ATRX-lost. CDR1 and CDR2 (germline): GTSNPN, SVGIG (reference sequence). Trimming removed 8 bases from V and 4 bases from J, with 24 bases in between. The CDR3 is 15 residues long. Using immunoSEQ multiplex PCR, the repertoire was profiled, and TCRdb retains in-frame clones only, with some absent. The data show some 60,000 clones, with 84% seen just once and roughly 3.5% held by the top ten.

The sequences come from PBMCs, collected from a glioma patient whose treatment included an IDH1 peptide vaccine. The origin of this receptor is a man aged 25-40 years with glioma. The chain has TRBV30 and TRBJ2-7, with D perhaps TRBD2 (6 bases). CDR3 sequence: CALEMEGSTSYEQYF. The CDR3 region has the DNA TGTGCCCTGGAGATGGAGGGATCCACATCTTACGAGCAGTACTTC.